The 25 T cell receptor beta chains below come from one sample, sequenced in a study of T-cell reconstitution after alpha-beta-depleted transplantation in children. Preparation of the TCRbeta library involved a method that used unique molecular identifiers. TCRdb processed the PCR reads anew with MiXCR; each CDR3 protein has one entry. The table has hundreds of thousands of distinct CDR3 sequences, roughly 17% seen once; the top ten hold 1.1%. The input for sequencing was PBMCs from the stem cell graft donor, taken from the stem cell graft. The receptors were sampled from a human donor who donated a stem cell graft to a child with acute myeloid leukemia.

This clonotype has ten or more counts. The chain joins TRBV20-1 to TRBJ2-4; 7 bases match TRBD1. Germline V CDR1 and CDR2: DFQATT, SNEGSKA (reference sequence). The V gene end was trimmed by 1 base and the J gene end by 6 bases; junction bases not matched to a gene: 0. This CDR3 is built from 12 residues. This chain's CDR3 is CSARGTGNIQYF. CDR3 coding DNA: TGCAGTGCTAGAGGGACAGGAAACATTCAGTACTTC.

CDR3 protein: CSAEGQGVADTQYF. The CDR3 DNA sequence: TGCAGTGCTGAAGGACAGGGAGTAGCAGATACGCAGTATTTT. The genes are TRBV20-1 and TRBJ2-3, with 8 bases identical to TRBD1. The CDR3 contains 14 residues. CDR1 is DFQATT and CDR2 is SNEGSKA in the germline V gene (reference sequence). Losses at the gene ends were 5 bases for V and 4 bases for J; bases not matched to a gene: 8.

This clonotype was seen ten or more times. This chain connects TRBV29-1 to TRBJ2-6; D gene uncertain. The CDR3 runs to 18 residues. Germline V gives CDR1 SQVTM, CDR2 ANQGSEA. Here the CDR3 reads CKKYLHRVVAAGANVLTF. For the CDR3, the DNA is TGCAAGAAATACCTCCATCGGGTAGTAGCAGCCGGGGCCAACGTCCTGACTTTC.

This clonotype has ten or more counts. The chain couples TRBV5-6 to TRBJ1-2; D is unresolved. CDR3 length: 13 amino acids. Trimming shortened V by 2 bases and J by 4 bases, and 9 bases separated the two germline ends. CDR1 is SGHDT and CDR2 is YYEEEE in the germline V gene. The DNA for the CDR3 is TGTGCCAGCAGCTTACGGCAGGCCTATGGCTACACCTTC. Translating it yields CASSLRQAYGYTF.

V and J are TRBV7-2 and TRBJ2-7; possibly TRBD2 for D (6 bases). The ends were cut back, 5 bases at V and 2 bases at J, with 16 bases in the middle. The CDR3 runs to 15 residues. Germline-derived CDR1 and CDR2 are SGHTA and FQGNSA. The CDR3 loop is CASSQVGGGTYEQYF. DNA for the CDR3: TGTGCCAGCAGCCAAGTGGGCGGAGGGACCTACGAGCAGTACTTC.

V and J are TRBV9 and TRBJ2-2, with a weak D call TRBD1 (6 bases). Germline lookup yields CDR1 SGDLS and CDR2 YYNGEE. With 4 bases removed from V and 4 bases from J, the gap between germline ends came to 14 bases. The CDR3 has 15 amino acids. DNA of the CDR3: TGTGCCAGCAGCCTCCAAGGGGGTGGCACCGGGGAGCTGTTTTTT. Translation gives CASSLQGGGTGELFF.

Only a few counts were recorded for this clonotype. The V and J genes are TRBV29-1 and TRBJ2-2, with TRBD1 matching over 10 bases. V lost 4 bases and J lost 8; bases outside the gene matches: 7. The CDR3 consists of 14 residues. Germline-derived CDR1 and CDR2 are SQVTM and ANQGSEA. The CDR3 nucleotides are TGCAGCGTTGGCCGGGACAGGGGTTTTGGGGAGCTGTTTTTT. Translating gives CSVGRDRGFGELFF.

In its sample, this clonotype was seen a few times. This chain links TRBV29-1 with TRBJ1-1; TRBD1 aligns across 11 bases. Germline loops: CDR1 SQVTM, CDR2 ANQGSEA. Trimming took 6 bases from V and 3 from J; bases not matched to a gene: 6. This CDR3 region has 14 residues. In nucleotides, the CDR3 is TGCAGCGTCCGGGACAGGGGGAGCGACACTGAAGCTTTCTTT. Amino acids: CSVRDRGSDTEAFF.

V is TRBV11-2 and J is TRBJ1-1, with D unresolved. Germline values: CDR1 SGHAT, CDR2 FQNNGV. Trimming took 3 bases from V and 3 from J, leaving 17 bases between them. This CDR3 has 16 amino acids. CDR3: CASSFGQVGWDTEAFF. The CDR3 DNA reads TGTGCCAGCAGCTTCGGGCAGGTGGGGTGGGACACTGAAGCTTTCTTT.

This clonotype has just a few counts. The rearrangement joins TRBV10-3 to TRBJ2-7, with D possibly being TRBD2 (6 bases). Deletions cut 0 bases from V and 9 bases from J, with 18 bases between. Germline CDR1 ENHRY, CDR2 SYGVKD. The CDR3 runs 15 residues. The CDR3 here is CAISESGPLERVQYF. CDR3 DNA sequence: TGTGCCATCAGTGAGTCAGGCCCTTTGGAGCGGGTGCAGTACTTC.

A remark on this clonotype: A much more abundant neighbour one base away suggests this may be a read error. The genes are TRBV9 and TRBJ2-7, with 7 bases lining up with TRBD2. Per germline, CDR1 SGDLS and CDR2 YYNGEE. The J segment lost 8 bases and the V segment lost 0 bases, leaving 8 bases of the junction unmatched. The CDR3 is 14 amino acids. This CDR3 reads CASSVGGGTGQQYF. The CDR3 coding sequence is TGTGCCAGCAGCGTAGGGGGGGGAACGGGCCAGCAGTACTTC.

On this clonotype itself: A much larger clone is a single base away; this may be a read error. The V and J genes are TRBV20-1 and TRBJ1-5, with 7 bases aligning to TRBD1. V trimming: 5 bases; J trimming: 3 bases; junction bases outside the gene matches: 13. The CDR3 is made up of 16 amino acids. Germline V lookup: CDR1 DFQATT, CDR2 SNEGSKA (reference sequence). The CDR3 sequence is CSADRGTAYTNQPQHF. CDR3 in DNA: TGCAGTGCTGACAGAGGGACAGCCTATACCAATCAGCCCCAGCATTTT.

The sample holds many counts of this clonotype. The chain has TRBV6-5 and TRBJ1-2; 7 bases agree with TRBD1. The CDR3 runs to 14 residues. Germline CDR1 reads MNHEY; CDR2 reads SVGAGI. The ends lost 6 bases at V and 6 bases at J; junction bases unmatched: 10. CDR3: CASSYRQGWNGYTF. The CDR3 coding sequence is TGTGCCAGCAGCTACCGACAGGGTTGGAATGGCTACACCTTC.

This clonotype was detected many times. The rearrangement joins TRBV14 to TRBJ2-2; D is ambiguous. Trimming stripped 1 base from V and 0 bases from J, with 9 bases between. The CDR3 is 16 amino acids. Looked up from germline, CDR1 is SGHDN and CDR2 is FVKESK. CDR3 bases: TGTGCCAGCAGCCAAGCGTCACCCGCGAACACCGGGGAGCTGTTTTTT. Translation gives CASSQASPANTGELFF.

Ten or more counts support this clonotype. The gene calls are TRBV10-3 and TRBJ2-7, with 7 bases matching TRBD1. With 11 bases clipped from V and 1 base from J, the junction kept 8 bases outside the gene matches. The CDR3 sequence is 13 residues long. The V gene's germline CDR1 is ENHRY and CDR2 SYGVKD. CDR3 DNA: TGTGCCGCAGGGGACAGCAGTTCCTACGAGCAGTACTTC. This sequence encodes CAAGDSSSYEQYF.

This clonotype has only a few counts. The gene calls are TRBV24-1 and TRBJ2-1; D is unresolved. Germline CDR1 KGHDR, CDR2 SFDVKD. The germline V and J ends were trimmed by 3 bases and 9 bases, with 11 bases remaining between them. The CDR3 consists of 13 residues. CDR3 in DNA: TGTGCCACCAGTGATGGGATAGTAGGTGAGCAGTTCTTC. Its protein is CATSDGIVGEQFF.

This clonotype has more than one count but fewer than ten. The chain carries TRBV7-9 and TRBJ2-2; 9 nucleotides align to TRBD1. The CDR3 spans 17 residues. V dropped 6 bases and J dropped 2; count of bases not matched to a gene: 10. CDR1 and CDR2 from the germline V gene are SEHNR and FQNEAQ (reference sequence). This CDR3 reads CASRPGTGPVNTGELFF. The CDR3 nucleotides are TGTGCCAGCAGACCAGGGACAGGGCCTGTTAACACCGGGGAGCTGTTTTTT.

This clonotype has ten or more counts. The V and J genes are TRBV5-6 and TRBJ2-3; D is perhaps TRBD2 (5 bases). The germline V and J ends were trimmed by 9 bases and 3 bases, with 20 bases remaining between them. Germline CDR1 SGHDT, CDR2 YYEEEE. The CDR3 spans 15 residues. The CDR3 region has the DNA TGTGCCACCTCTTCCGAGGGCGTACCTACAGATACGCAGTATTTT. This sequence encodes CATSSEGVPTDTQYF. The whole variable domain, filled in from reference TRBV5-6 and TRBJ2-3, reads DAGVTQSPTHLIKTRGQQVTLRCSPKSGHDTVSWYQQALGQGPQFIFQYYEEEERQRGNFPDRFSGHQFPNYSSELNVNALLLGDSALYLCATSSEGVPTDTQYFGPGTRLTVL.

This clonotype was found many times. The chain recombines TRBV20-1 with TRBJ1-6; TRBD1 aligns across 7 bases. The germline V gene has CDR1 DFQATT and CDR2 SNEGSKA (reference sequence). The CDR3 is 15 residues long. After removal of 0 bases from V and 6 bases from J, the junction contained 5 bases not matched to a gene. The DNA of the CDR3 is TGCAGTGCTAGAGATCTGGCAGGGGGTAATTCACCCCTCCACTTT. Translating gives CSARDLAGGNSPLHF.

The gene calls are TRBV29-1 and TRBJ2-3; D possibly uses TRBD1 or TRBD2 (5 bases each). CDR1 and CDR2 from the germline V gene are SQVTM and ANQGSEA. V dropped 6 bases and J dropped 6 bases, with 22 bases sitting between them. This CDR3 has 15 amino acids. The CDR3 loop is CSVIPGRQAPDTQYF. CDR3 nucleotide sequence: TGCAGCGTGATCCCGGGACGGCAAGCTCCCGATACGCAGTATTTT.

The sample holds a few counts of this clonotype. CDR3: CASSLQLTNTEAFF. CDR3 in DNA: TGTGCCAGCAGCTTACAGCTGACTAACACTGAAGCTTTCTTT. This chain joins TRBV5-5 and TRBJ1-1; D is ambiguous. CDR1 and CDR2 from the germline V gene are SGHKS and YYEKEE (reference sequence). CDR3 size: 14 residues. Trimming cost V 2 bases and J 2 bases, with 10 bases left between them.

This rearrangement joins TRBV4-1 to TRBJ2-5; D uncertain. V was shortened by 3 bases and J by 1 base, with 9 bases between the two germline ends. The germline V gene encodes CDR1 MGHRA and CDR2 YSYEKL. This CDR3 comprises 14 residues. In nucleotides, the CDR3 is TGCGCCAGCAGCCAGTGGGCCTCCCAAGAGACCCAGTACTTC. Protein: CASSQWASQETQYF.

This clonotype occurred a few times. This chain connects TRBV20-1 to TRBJ2-5; 12 bases line up with TRBD2. Trimming removed 0 bases from V and 5 bases from J; junction bases left unmatched: 13. In germline, CDR1 is DFQATT, CDR2 SNEGSKA (reference sequence). The CDR3 totals 18 residues. The CDR3 DNA follows: TGCAGTGCTAGAGACCCGACTAGCGGGGGCTTAGGGGTCGAGACCCAGTACTTC. It specifies CSARDPTSGGLGVETQYF.

This clonotype was detected ten times or more. The gene calls are TRBV15 and TRBJ2-5; D call uncertain. The CDR3 has 13 amino acids. The germline CDR1 and CDR2 sequences are LNHNV and YYDKDF (reference sequence). Trimming removed 2 bases from V and 5 bases from J, with 9 bases in between. The CDR3 DNA sequence: TGTGCCACCAGCAGAAAACCCTCGGAGACCCAGTACTTC. Protein product: CATSRKPSETQYF.

This clonotype was observed many times. J is TRBJ2-7 and V is TRBV7-8; unclear D gene. Trimming removed 4 bases at V and 3 bases at J, with 10 bases between. The CDR3 length is 13 residues. Germline CDR1 SGHVS, CDR2 FQNEAQ. CDR3 in DNA: TGTGCCAGCAGCTCCCGGAAGAGCTACGAGCAGTACGTC. It is translated as CASSSRKSYEQYV.